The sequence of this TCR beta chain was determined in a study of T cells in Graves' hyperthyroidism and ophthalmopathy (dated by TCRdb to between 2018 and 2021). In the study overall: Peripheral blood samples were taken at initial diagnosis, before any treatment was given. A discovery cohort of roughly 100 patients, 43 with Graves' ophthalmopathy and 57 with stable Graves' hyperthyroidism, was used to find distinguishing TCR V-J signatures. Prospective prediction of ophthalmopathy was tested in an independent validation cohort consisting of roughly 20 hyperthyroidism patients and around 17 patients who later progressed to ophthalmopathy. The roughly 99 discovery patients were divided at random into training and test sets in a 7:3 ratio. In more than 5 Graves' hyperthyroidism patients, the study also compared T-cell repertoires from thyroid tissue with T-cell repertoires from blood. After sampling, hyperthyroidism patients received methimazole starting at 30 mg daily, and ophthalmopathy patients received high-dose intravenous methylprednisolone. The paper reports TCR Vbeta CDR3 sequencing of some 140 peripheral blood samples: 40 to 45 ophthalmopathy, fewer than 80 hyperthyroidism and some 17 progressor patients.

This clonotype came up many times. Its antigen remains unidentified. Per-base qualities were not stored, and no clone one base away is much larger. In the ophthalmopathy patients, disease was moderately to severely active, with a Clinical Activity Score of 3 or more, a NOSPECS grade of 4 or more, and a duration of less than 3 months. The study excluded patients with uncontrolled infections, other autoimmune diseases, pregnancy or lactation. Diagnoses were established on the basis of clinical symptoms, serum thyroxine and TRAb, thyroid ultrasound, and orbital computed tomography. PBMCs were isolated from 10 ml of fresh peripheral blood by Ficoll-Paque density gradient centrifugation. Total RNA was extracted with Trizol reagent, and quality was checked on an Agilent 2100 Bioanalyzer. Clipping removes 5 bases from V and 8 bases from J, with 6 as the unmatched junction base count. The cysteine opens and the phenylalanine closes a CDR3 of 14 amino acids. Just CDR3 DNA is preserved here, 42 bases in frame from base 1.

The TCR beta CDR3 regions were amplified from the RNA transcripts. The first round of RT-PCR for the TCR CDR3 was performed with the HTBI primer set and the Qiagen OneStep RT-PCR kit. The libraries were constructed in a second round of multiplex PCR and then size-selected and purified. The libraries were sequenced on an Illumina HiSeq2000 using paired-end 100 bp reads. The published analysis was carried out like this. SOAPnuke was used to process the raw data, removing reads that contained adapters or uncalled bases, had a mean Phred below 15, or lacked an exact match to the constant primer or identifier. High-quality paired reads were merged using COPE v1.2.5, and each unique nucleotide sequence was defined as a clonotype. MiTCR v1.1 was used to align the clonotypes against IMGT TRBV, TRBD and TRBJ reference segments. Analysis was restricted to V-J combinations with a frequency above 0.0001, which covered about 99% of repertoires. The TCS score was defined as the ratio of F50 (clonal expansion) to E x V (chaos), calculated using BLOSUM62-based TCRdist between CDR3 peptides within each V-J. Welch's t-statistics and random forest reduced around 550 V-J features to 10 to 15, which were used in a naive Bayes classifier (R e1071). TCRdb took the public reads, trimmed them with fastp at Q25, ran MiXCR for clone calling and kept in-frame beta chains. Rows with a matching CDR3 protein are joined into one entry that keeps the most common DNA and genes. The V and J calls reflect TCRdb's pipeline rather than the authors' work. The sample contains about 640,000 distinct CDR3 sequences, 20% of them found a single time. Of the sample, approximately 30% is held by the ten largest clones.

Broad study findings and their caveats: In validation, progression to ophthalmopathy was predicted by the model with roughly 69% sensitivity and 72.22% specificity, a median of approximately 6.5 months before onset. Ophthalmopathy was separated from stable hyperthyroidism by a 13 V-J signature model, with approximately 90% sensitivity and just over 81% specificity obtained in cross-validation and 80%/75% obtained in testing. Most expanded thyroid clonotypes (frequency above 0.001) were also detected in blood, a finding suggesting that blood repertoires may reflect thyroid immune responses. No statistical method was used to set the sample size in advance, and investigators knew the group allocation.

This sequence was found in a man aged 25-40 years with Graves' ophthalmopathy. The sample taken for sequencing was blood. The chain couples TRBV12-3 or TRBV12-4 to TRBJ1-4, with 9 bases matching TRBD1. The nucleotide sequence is TGTGCCAGCAGTGCAACAGGGGGCAGGGAAAAACTGTTTTTT. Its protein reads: CASSATGGREKLFF.